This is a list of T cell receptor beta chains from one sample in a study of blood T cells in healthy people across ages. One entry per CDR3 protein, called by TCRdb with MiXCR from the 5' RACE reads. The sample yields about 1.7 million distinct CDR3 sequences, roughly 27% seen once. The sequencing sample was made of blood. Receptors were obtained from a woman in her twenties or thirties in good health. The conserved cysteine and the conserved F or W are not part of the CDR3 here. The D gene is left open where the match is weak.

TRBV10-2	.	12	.	ASLTDGLNYEQY
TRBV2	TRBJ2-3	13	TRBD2	AGRRAGARTDTQY
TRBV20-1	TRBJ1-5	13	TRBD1	SAREGRGRDQPQH
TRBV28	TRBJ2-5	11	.	ARDSWDQETPY
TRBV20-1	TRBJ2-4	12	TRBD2	SASTGTSGNIQY
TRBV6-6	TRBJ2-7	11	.	ASSYTTPEGQY
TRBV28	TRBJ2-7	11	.	ASSSLEGLEQY
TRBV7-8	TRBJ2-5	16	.	ASSFLLPAGKYQETQY
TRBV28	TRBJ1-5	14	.	ASLERGTYSNQPQH
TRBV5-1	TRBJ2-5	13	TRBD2	ASSPSGGDQETQY
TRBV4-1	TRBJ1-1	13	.	ASSQDVGANTEAF
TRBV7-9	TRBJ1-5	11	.	ASSPGAVYPQH
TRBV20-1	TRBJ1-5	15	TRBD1	SARLGQAAASNQPQH
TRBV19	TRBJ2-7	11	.	ASRLGRGGEQY
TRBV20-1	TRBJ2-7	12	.	SARVERSSCEQY